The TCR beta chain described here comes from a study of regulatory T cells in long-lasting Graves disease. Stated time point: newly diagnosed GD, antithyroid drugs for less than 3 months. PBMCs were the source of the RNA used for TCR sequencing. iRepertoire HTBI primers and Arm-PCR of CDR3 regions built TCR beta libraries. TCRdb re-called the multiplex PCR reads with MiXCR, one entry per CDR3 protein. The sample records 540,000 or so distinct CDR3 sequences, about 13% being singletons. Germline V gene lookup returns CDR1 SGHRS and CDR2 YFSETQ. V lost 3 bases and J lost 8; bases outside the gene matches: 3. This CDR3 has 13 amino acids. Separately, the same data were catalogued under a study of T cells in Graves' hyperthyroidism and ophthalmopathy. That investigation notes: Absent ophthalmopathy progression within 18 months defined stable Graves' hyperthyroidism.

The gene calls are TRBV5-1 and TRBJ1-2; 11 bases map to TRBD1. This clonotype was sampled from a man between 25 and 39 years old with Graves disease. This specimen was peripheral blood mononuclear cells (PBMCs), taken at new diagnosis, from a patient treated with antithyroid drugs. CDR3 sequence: CASSSDRGRGYTF. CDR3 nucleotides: TGCGCCAGCAGCTCGGACAGGGGGCGCGGCTACACCTTC.